This note documents a single T cell receptor (beta chain) sequence. Antigen: not known. Sequencing used immunoSEQ multiplex PCR; TCRdb keeps in-frame clones, though not all of them. The sample has around 110,000 clones; approximately 90% are singletons. CDR3 length: 15 residues. V was shortened by 9 bases and J by 2 bases, with 16 bases between the two germline ends. The germline V gene has CDR1 WNHNN and CDR2 SYGVQD (reference sequence). The data stem from a study of cytomegalovirus exposure and HLA in healthy donors. Points from the study as a whole: Many donors shared some public TCRs, even though most TCR sequences were rare.

This chain links TRBV10-1 with TRBJ1-4, with D perhaps matching TRBD1 (6 bases). The sequenced material came from PBMCs. The receptor comes from a young woman in good health and CMV-seropositive. Here the CDR3 reads CASRTGGATNEKLFF. Written as DNA, the CDR3 is TGCGCCAGTCGAACTGGGGGCGCGACTAATGAAAAACTGTTTTTT.